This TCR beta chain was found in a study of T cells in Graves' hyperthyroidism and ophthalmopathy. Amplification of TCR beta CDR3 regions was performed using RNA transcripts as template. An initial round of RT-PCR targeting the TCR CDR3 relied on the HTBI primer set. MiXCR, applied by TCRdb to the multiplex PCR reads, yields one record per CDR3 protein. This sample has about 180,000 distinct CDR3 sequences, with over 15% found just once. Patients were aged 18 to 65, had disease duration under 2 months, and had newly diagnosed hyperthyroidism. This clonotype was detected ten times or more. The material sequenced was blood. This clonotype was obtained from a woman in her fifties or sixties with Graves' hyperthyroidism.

The chain's CDR3 is CSASGPEAFF. The CDR3 region has the DNA TGCAGTGCTAGTGGGCCTGAAGCTTTCTTT. The chain combines TRBV20-1 with TRBJ1-1; D not certain. Trimming took off 3 bases at V and 6 bases at J, with 5 bases between the two ends. Germline CDR1 DFQATT, CDR2 SNEGSKA (reference sequence). CDR3 length: 10 amino acids.